A single sample gave rise to the 32 T cell receptor beta chains below, sequenced in a study of blood T cells in healthy people across ages. A second roughly 6 to 12 cycle PCR used barcoded and J-beta primers. Each CDR3 protein gets one entry after TCRdb re-called the 5' RACE reads with MiXCR. The sample shows some 550,000 distinct CDR3 sequences, around half of them seen only once. What was sequenced was blood. These receptors were taken from a man older than 75 in good health.

This chain joins TRBV18 and TRBJ2-1; TRBD1 agrees at 8 bases. The germline CDR1 and CDR2 sequences are KGHSH and LQKENI. This CDR3 has 15 amino acids. Germline trimming cut 3 bases from V and 8 bases from J; bases unmatched to any gene: 9. The CDR3 sequence is CASSPAGQGPDEQFF. DNA for the CDR3: TGTGCCAGCTCACCCGCTGGACAGGGTCCCGATGAGCAGTTCTTC.

This clonotype was picked up a small number of times. The chain carries TRBV7-2 and TRBJ2-1; 7 bases are shared with TRBD2. V gave up 5 bases and J gave up 7 bases; unmatched junction bases: 8. CDR1 is SGHTA and CDR2 is FQGNSA in the germline V gene. This CDR3 has 14 residues. CDR3 sequence (DNA): TGTGCCAGCAGCATTCAGCGGGGAGCGAATGAGCAGTTCTTC. Amino acids: CASSIQRGANEQFF.

This clonotype came up a few times. V is TRBV6-5 and J is TRBJ2-2; a weak D match, TRBD2 (5 bases). Germline-derived CDR1 and CDR2 are MNHEY and SVGAGI. V lost 7 bases and J lost 5, with 17 bases in between. There are 15 residues in the CDR3. The CDR3 DNA follows: TGTGCCAGCACCCCAAGTCCCCGAGGGACCGGGGAGCTGTTTTTT. It yields the protein CASTPSPRGTGELFF.

The CDR3 region is CSAKTGTRDEQYF. The CDR3 bases are TGCAGTGCTAAAACCGGGACTAGAGACGAGCAGTACTTC. The chain combines TRBV20-1 with TRBJ2-4; TRBD2 matches at 8 bases. The J call may not be correct, given that the DNA end is closer to TRBJ2-7. CDR1 DFQATT and CDR2 SNEGSKA come from the germline V gene (reference sequence). The CDR3 covers 13 residues.

In its sample, this clonotype was seen a few times. The chain carries TRBV9 and TRBJ2-1; 9 nucleotides align to TRBD2. Germline V gene data show CDR1 as SGDLS and CDR2 as YYNGEE. J gave up 9 bases and V 4 bases, and 8 bases lay outside the gene matches. The CDR3 runs to 14 residues. The CDR3 spells CASSLGLAGSEQFF. Here the CDR3 DNA reads TGTGCCAGCAGCTTGGGACTAGCTGGCAGTGAGCAGTTCTTC.

The rearrangement links TRBV9 to TRBJ2-7; D tentatively fits TRBD1 or TRBD2 (5 bases each). Germline-derived CDR1 and CDR2 are SGDLS and YYNGEE. This CDR3 is 15 amino acids long. V lost 0 bases and J lost 6, with 16 bases in between. The CDR3 coding sequence is TGTGCCAGCAGCGTAGATGGCAGGGAGTCGGGCGAGCAGTACTTC. This translates into CASSVDGRESGEQYF.

V usage is TRBV20-1 and J usage is TRBJ1-1, with unresolved D. The CDR3 runs 13 residues. Deletions cut 3 bases from V and 1 base from J, with 9 bases between. Germline values: CDR1 DFQATT, CDR2 SNEGSKA (reference sequence). CDR3 region: CSASPTGNTEAFF. CDR3 sequence (DNA): TGCAGTGCTAGCCCGACTGGGAACACTGAAGCTTTCTTT.

Regarding this clonotype: This may stem from a read error, because a much larger clone lies one nucleotide away. The chain is built from TRBV6-5 and TRBJ1-1; no clear D gene. CDR1 and CDR2 (germline): MNHEY, SVGAGI. The CDR3 extends over 14 amino acids. Trimming stripped 10 bases from V and 0 bases from J, with 15 bases between. The CDR3 reads CAIIRSGVNTEAFF. In DNA, the CDR3 is TGTGCCATCATCAGAAGCGGGGTGAACACTGAAGCTTTCTTT.

The CDR3 here is CSAREGLANSYEQYF. The CDR3 coding sequence is TGCAGTGCTAGAGAAGGTCTAGCGAACTCCTACGAGCAGTACTTC. The genes are TRBV20-1 and TRBJ2-7, with a weak D call TRBD2 (6 bases). CDR3 length: 15 residues. V lost 0 bases to trimming and J lost 0 bases, with 12 bases between them. Germline assignment: CDR1 DFQATT and CDR2 SNEGSKA (reference sequence).

The rearrangement joins TRBV20-1 to TRBJ2-7; TRBD2 is a possible D gene (6 bases). V lost 5 bases, J lost 0 bases, and 14 bases lay in between. CDR1 and CDR2 from the germline V gene are DFQATT and SNEGSKA (reference sequence). The CDR3 sequence is 14 residues long. Written as DNA, the CDR3 is TGCAGTGCTGCCGGGACTCAGAGCTCCTACGAGCAGTACTTC. It encodes CSAAGTQSSYEQYF.

This clonotype showed up many times. The CDR3: CASSVVADSYNEQFF. The DNA of the CDR3 is TGTGCCAGCAGCGTAGTAGCGGACTCCTACAATGAGCAGTTCTTC. The chain uses TRBV9 and TRBJ2-1; perhaps TRBD2 as D (6 bases). Looked up from germline, CDR1 is SGDLS and CDR2 is YYNGEE. The ends were cut back, 0 bases at V and 0 bases at J, with 7 bases in the middle. This CDR3 spans 15 amino acids.

This clonotype came up a few times. The chain employs TRBV29-1 and TRBJ2-5, with 10 bases fitting TRBD1. V was pared by 8 bases and J by 5 bases, with 8 bases of the junction left unmatched. Germline CDR1 is SQVTM and CDR2 is ANQGSEA. The CDR3 consists of 13 residues. The CDR3 spells CSSATGGAETQYF. The CDR3 coding sequence is TGCAGCTCAGCGACAGGGGGCGCGGAGACCCAGTACTTC.

The gene calls are TRBV7-2 and TRBJ2-1; 10 nucleotides line up with TRBD2. The ends lost 5 bases at V and 9 bases at J; junction bases unmatched: 10. This CDR3 has 15 amino acids. Germline loops: CDR1 SGHTA, CDR2 FQGNSA. The CDR3 DNA follows: TGTGCCAGCAGCCCCCTAGCGGGAGTGGGCTCTGAGCAGTTCTTC. Its protein product is CASSPLAGVGSEQFF. Full variable domain (missing parts from reference TRBV7-2 and TRBJ2-1): GAGVSQSPSNKVTEKGKDVELRCDPISGHTALYWYRQSLGQGLEFLIYFQGNSAPDKSGLPSDRFSAERTGGSVSTLTIQRTQQEDSAVYLCASSPLAGVGSEQFFGPGTRLTVL.

The CDR3 here is CASSPRDGYNEQFF. The CDR3 nucleotides read TGTGCCAGCAGCCCGCGGGACGGTTACAATGAGCAGTTCTTC. The chain has TRBV13 and TRBJ2-1; D may be TRBD2 (6 bases). Trimming removed 5 bases at V and 4 bases at J, with 12 bases between. CDR1 is PRHDT and CDR2 is FYEKMQ in the germline V gene (reference sequence). This CDR3 spans 14 amino acids.

The chain links TRBV5-1 to TRBJ2-3; unclear D gene. With 0 bases removed from V and 2 bases from J, the gap between germline ends came to 7 bases. Germline values: CDR1 SGHRS, CDR2 YFSETQ. The CDR3 totals 14 residues. The CDR3 spells CASSLDAITDTQYF. CDR3 bases: TGCGCCAGCAGCTTGGACGCGATCACAGATACGCAGTATTTT. Variable domain in full (rest from reference TRBV5-1 and TRBJ2-3): KAGVTQTPRYLIKTRGQQVTLSCSPISGHRSVSWYQQTPGQGLQFLFEYFSETQRNKGNFPGRFSGRQFSNSRSEMNVSTLELGDSALYLCASSLDAITDTQYFGPGTRLTVL.

This clonotype was counted between two and nine times. The chain combines TRBV7-9 with TRBJ2-1; no firm D call. The CDR3 totals 13 residues. Trimming removed 5 bases from V and 4 bases from J, with 9 bases in between. The germline V gene has CDR1 SEHNR and CDR2 FQNEAQ (reference sequence). The CDR3 DNA reads as TGTGCCAGCAGCGTAGACCATTACAATGAGCAGTTCTTC. Encoded protein: CASSVDHYNEQFF.

The chain uses TRBV4-3 and TRBJ2-3; the D gene is possibly TRBD2 (6 bases). With 2 bases removed from V and 2 bases from J, the gap between germline ends came to 14 bases. This CDR3 contains 16 residues. CDR1 and CDR2 from the germline V gene are LGHNA and YSLEER. CDR3 amino acids: CASSQNAGSPTDTQYF. The CDR3 DNA sequence: TGCGCCAGCAGCCAAAACGCGGGGAGTCCCACAGATACGCAGTATTTT.

In its sample, this clonotype was seen a few times. The chain is built from TRBV5-1 and TRBJ2-6; 9 nucleotides agree with TRBD2. Germline CDR1 and CDR2: SGHRS and YFSETQ. The CDR3 length is 17 residues. With V trimmed by 4 bases and J by 11 bases, 16 bases remained unmatched. CDR3 nucleotide sequence: TGCGCCAGCAGCCTACGTTCCACTAGCGGGCCGCCCGACGTCCTGACTTTC. Translation: CASSLRSTSGPPDVLTF.

This clonotype occurred many times. This chain connects TRBV29-1 to TRBJ1-2; D is unresolved. Trimming left V 3 bases short and J 6 bases short, with 11 bases between. CDR3 length equals 12 residues. The V gene's germline CDR1 is SQVTM and CDR2 ANQGSEA. Here the CDR3 DNA reads TGCAGCGTTGAGGGCCAGGTCGATGGCTACACCTTC. Translating it yields CSVEGQVDGYTF.

The chain is built from TRBV6-5 and TRBJ1-3; unclear D gene. Trimming removed 5 bases from V and 0 bases from J, with 5 bases in between. Germline V lookup: CDR1 MNHEY, CDR2 SVGAGI. The CDR3 has 13 amino acids. The CDR3 coding sequence is TGTGCCAGCAGTGACGTCTCTGGAAACACCATATATTTT. Amino acid sequence: CASSDVSGNTIYF.

V is TRBV21-1 and J is TRBJ2-1; the tabulated D call, TRBD1, remains unverified against the DNA. TRBV21-1 is labeled a pseudogene. This CDR3 contains 15 residues. Written as DNA, the CDR3 is TGTGCCAGCAGCAACCCGGGACAGGGGAGCAATGAGCAGTTCTTC. It encodes CASSNPGQGSNEQFF.

This clonotype was observed a few times. The V and J genes are TRBV14 and TRBJ1-2; the match to TRBD1 covers 10 bases. The CDR3 spans 17 residues. Germline V lookup: CDR1 SGHDN, CDR2 FVKESK. Trimming at V came to 3 bases and at J to 0 bases, leaving 7 bases not matched to a gene. The CDR3 DNA reads TGTGCCAGCAGCCAGGTGGGACAGGGGTCGACTAACTATGGCTACACCTTC. Amino acids: CASSQVGQGSTNYGYTF.

The CDR3 spells CSAMAQNQPQHF. The CDR3 DNA reads TGCAGTGCTATGGCACAAAATCAGCCCCAGCATTTT. The V call is TRBV20-1, the J call TRBJ1-5, with D uncertain. The V and J ends lost 4 bases and 4 bases respectively, with 8 bases between them. The CDR3 runs to 12 residues. CDR1 DFQATT and CDR2 SNEGSKA come from the germline V gene (reference sequence).

The chain links TRBV12-3 or TRBV12-4 to TRBJ2-3, with D possibly being TRBD1 (5 bases). The V end was cut by 0 bases, the J end by 0 bases, with 10 bases between. The CDR3 is made up of 16 amino acids. The CDR3 protein is CASSLASTVSTDTQYF. CDR3 in DNA: TGTGCCAGCAGTTTAGCCTCGACAGTTAGCACAGATACGCAGTATTTT.

This clonotype was picked up one time. V and J are TRBV3-1 and TRBJ2-3; maybe TRBD1 (6 bases). V was pared by 5 bases and J by 2 bases, with 17 bases between. The CDR3 is 16 residues long. Per the germline V gene, CDR1 is LGHDT and CDR2 is YNNKEL (reference sequence). The DNA of the CDR3 is TGTGCCAGCAGCGACCGCGGACAGTCGCCCACAGATACGCAGTATTTT. This translates into CASSDRGQSPTDTQYF.

This chain connects TRBV4-1 to TRBJ2-3; maybe TRBD1 (6 bases). The CDR3 runs to 18 residues. Germline V gives CDR1 MGHRA, CDR2 YSYEKL. Between the trimmed V and J ends, which lost 1 base and 6 bases, there was a span of 23 bases. The CDR3 bases are TGCGCCAGCAGCCAAGTATTTACTCGGGGCAGGGGCAGGGATACGCAGTATTTT. Residues: CASSQVFTRGRGRDTQYF.

This clonotype was picked up many times. CDR3 DNA sequence: TGTGCCAGCAGCTTAGGGAACAGCGGGGTGGAAAAACTGTTTTTT. Residues: CASSLGNSGVEKLFF. The chain joins TRBV7-2 to TRBJ1-4; D gene uncertain. Trimming removed 1 base from V and 8 bases from J, with 14 bases in between. The CDR3 is 15 residues long. The V gene's germline CDR1 is SGHTA and CDR2 FQGNSA.

V is TRBV7-2 and J is TRBJ2-7, with 8 bases identical to TRBD1. Trimming cost V 6 bases and J 2 bases; bases outside gene matches: 12. The V gene's germline CDR1 is SGHTA and CDR2 FQGNSA. This CDR3 is 16 amino acids long. Here the CDR3 DNA reads TGTACCAGCAGTACTTCCCGGGACAGGAATACCTACGAGCAGTACTTC. Translated: CTSSTSRDRNTYEQYF.

The chain uses TRBV7-2 and TRBJ2-7, with D possibly matching TRBD2 (5 bases). V was pared by 1 base and J by 4 bases, with 14 bases between. CDR1 and CDR2 from the germline V gene are SGHTA and FQGNSA. The CDR3 spans 15 residues. The CDR3, as DNA: TGTGCCAGCAGCTTAGATTACTCTCGGGGATACGAGCAGTACTTC. Residues: CASSLDYSRGYEQYF. Drawing the rest from reference TRBV7-2 and TRBJ2-7, the complete variable domain is GAGVSQSPSNKVTEKGKDVELRCDPISGHTALYWYRQSLGQGLEFLIYFQGNSAPDKSGLPSDRFSAERTGGSVSTLTIQRTQQEDSAVYLCASSLDYSRGYEQYFGPGTRLTVT.

The chain has TRBV20-1 and TRBJ2-1; possibly TRBD1 for D (5 bases). There are 14 residues in the CDR3. V was pared by 5 bases and J by 5 bases, with 16 bases between. Germline assignment: CDR1 DFQATT and CDR2 SNEGSKA (reference sequence). In DNA form, the CDR3 reads TGCAGTGCTGGTGTCTTGGGGCCCAACAATGAGCAGTTCTTC. Translating it yields CSAGVLGPNNEQFF.

The chain couples TRBV7-3 to TRBJ2-3; possible D gene TRBD2, 6 bases. V was trimmed by 3 bases and J by 7 bases, leaving 20 bases between them. In germline, CDR1 is SGHTA, CDR2 FQGTGA. The CDR3 runs 16 residues. The CDR3 here is CASSFSGDGGLNTQYF. CDR3 sequence (DNA): TGTGCCAGCAGCTTCTCTGGGGACGGGGGTCTGAATACGCAGTATTTT. Full variable domain (outside the CDR3, taken from reference TRBV7-3 and TRBJ2-3): GAGVSQTPSNKVTEKGKYVELRCDPISGHTALYWYRQSLGQGPEFLIYFQGTGAADDSGLPNDRFFAVRPEGSVSTLKIQRTERGDSAVYLCASSFSGDGGLNTQYFGPGTRLTVL.

V gene TRBV11-2 combines with J gene TRBJ2-1; 8 bases are a match to TRBD2. This CDR3 spans 15 amino acids. V lost 1 base to trimming and J lost 15 bases; unmatched junction nucleotides: 14. From germline, CDR1 is SGHAT and CDR2 FQNNGV. CDR3 in amino acids: CASSLGPKRAGAVFF. The CDR3 nucleotides read TGTGCCAGCAGCTTAGGTCCCAAGCGAGCGGGGGCTGTGTTCTTC.